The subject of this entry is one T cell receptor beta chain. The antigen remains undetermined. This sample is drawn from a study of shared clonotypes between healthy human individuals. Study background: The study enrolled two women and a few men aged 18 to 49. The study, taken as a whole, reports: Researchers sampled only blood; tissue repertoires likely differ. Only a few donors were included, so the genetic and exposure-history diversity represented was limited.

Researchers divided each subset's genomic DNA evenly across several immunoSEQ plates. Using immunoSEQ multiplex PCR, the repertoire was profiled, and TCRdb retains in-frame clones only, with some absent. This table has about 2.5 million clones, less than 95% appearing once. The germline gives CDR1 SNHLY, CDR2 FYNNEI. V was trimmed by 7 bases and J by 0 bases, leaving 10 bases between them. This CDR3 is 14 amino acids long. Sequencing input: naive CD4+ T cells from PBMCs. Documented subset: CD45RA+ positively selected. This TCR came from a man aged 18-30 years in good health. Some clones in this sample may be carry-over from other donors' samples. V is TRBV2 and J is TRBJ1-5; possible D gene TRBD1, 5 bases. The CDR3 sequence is CASTRTNSNQPQHF. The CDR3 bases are TGTGCCAGCACCAGGACAAATAGCAATCAGCCCCAGCATTTT.